This passage covers 19 T cell receptor beta chains from one sample sequenced in a study of a mutant IDH1 vaccine in newly diagnosed glioma. Assay used: immunoSEQ multiplex PCR; TCRdb lists only in-frame clones, some missing. The table has roughly 60,000 clones, about 86% seen once. Described time point: week 5, during vaccination. In every dose of vaccine, 300 ug of mutant IDH1 20-mer peptide was given alongside topical imiquimod. Which antigens these TCRs recognize remains unknown. The source material was PBMCs, sampled from a glioma patient whose treatment included an IDH1 peptide vaccine. The source of these receptors is a woman between 50 and 59 years old with glioma.

The chain is built from TRBV29-1 and TRBJ2-1; possible D gene TRBD2, 5 bases. The CDR3 consists of 12 residues. The V gene lost 6 bases and the J gene lost 2 bases, with 8 bases spanning the gap. Germline loops: CDR1 SQVTM, CDR2 ANQGSEA. CDR3 coding DNA: TGCAGCGTGAGGGTTACCTACAATGAGCAGTTCTTC. As protein: CSVRVTYNEQFF.

This chain uses TRBV4-2 with TRBJ1-2; D gene uncertain. From germline, CDR1 is LGHNA and CDR2 YNFKEQ. The CDR3 consists of 16 residues. V lost 1 base and J 4 bases, leaving 16 bases between the germline ends. The CDR3 DNA reads TGTGCCAGCAGCCAAGTAGCGTATTCGCCGGGCTATGGCTACACCTTC. Translation gives CASSQVAYSPGYGYTF.

The rearrangement uses TRBV7-9 and TRBJ1-4, with a tentative D call TRBD1 (5 bases). The V end lost 4 bases, the J end lost 4 bases, and 10 bases lay between the germline ends. This CDR3 region has 14 residues. The germline gives CDR1 SEHNR, CDR2 FQNEAQ (reference sequence). The CDR3 nucleotides read TGTGCCAGCAGCTCGGGACGGGTTAATGAAAAACTGTTTTTT. Its protein is CASSSGRVNEKLFF.

Here the CDR3 DNA reads TGTGCCAGTAGTATAGATTCTGGGACAGGTACCTATAATTCACCCCTCCACTTT. This gives the protein CASSIDSGTGTYNSPLHF. The chain employs TRBV19 and TRBJ1-6; 8 nucleotides agree with TRBD1. The V gene's germline CDR1 is LNHDA and CDR2 SQIVND (reference sequence). The CDR3 has 18 amino acids. Germline trimming cut 0 bases from V and 2 bases from J; bases unmatched to any gene: 6. Supplemented by reference TRBV19 and TRBJ1-6, the full variable domain reads DGGITQSPKYLFRKEGQNVTLSCEQNLNHDAMYWYRQDPGQGLRLIYYSQIVNDFQKGDIAEGYSVSREKKESFPLTVTSAQKNPTAFYLCASSIDSGTGTYNSPLHFGNGTRLTVT.

This clone is a singleton in its sample. The chain recombines TRBV5-4 with TRBJ2-7; D may correspond to TRBD1 or TRBD2 (6 bases each). Trimming removed 6 bases at V and 0 bases at J, with 10 bases between. Germline V CDR1 and CDR2: SGHNT, YYREEE (reference sequence). The length of the CDR3 is 13 residues. The CDR3 loop reads CASTGGGSYEQYF. In DNA form, the CDR3 reads TGTGCCAGCACCGGAGGGGGCTCCTACGAGCAGTACTTC.

This chain uses TRBV9 with TRBJ2-5, with D possibly being TRBD2 (5 bases). V shed 1 base and J shed 3 bases, with 13 bases lying between them. Germline V gene lookup returns CDR1 SGDLS and CDR2 YYNGEE. This CDR3 is built from 15 residues. The CDR3 bases are TGTGCCAGCAGCGTAAGGGCCGGGGATAAAGAGACCCAGTACTTC. Translation: CASSVRAGDKETQYF.

This chain joins TRBV18 and TRBJ2-5, with D uncertain. The length of the CDR3 is 13 residues. Germline CDR1 is KGHSH and CDR2 is LQKENI. With 4 bases removed from V and 0 bases from J, the gap between germline ends came to 6 bases. The CDR3 spells CASSRPDQETQYF. The CDR3 nucleotides are TGTGCCAGCTCACGGCCCGACCAAGAGACCCAGTACTTC.

This clone was seen once. The chain recombines TRBV15 with TRBJ2-5; D is unresolved. Germline loops: CDR1 LNHNV, CDR2 YYDKDF (reference sequence). V was pared by 0 bases and J by 4 bases, with 9 bases between. This CDR3 spans 14 amino acids. The CDR3, as DNA: TGTGCCACCAGCAGAGATAGGAGAGGAGAGACCCAGTACTTC. Encoded protein: CATSRDRRGETQYF.

The CDR3 spells CAWSGQGTEQFF. Here the CDR3 DNA reads TGTGCCTGGAGTGGACAGGGTACGGAGCAGTTCTTC. The rearrangement links TRBV30 to TRBJ2-1; 7 nucleotides align to TRBD1. J was trimmed by 10 bases and V by 1 base; bases with no gene match: 4. Germline-derived CDR1 and CDR2 are GTSNPN and SVGIG (reference sequence). CDR3 length: 12 amino acids.

The chain carries TRBV23-1 and TRBJ2-1; 9 nucleotides agree with TRBD2. TRBV23-1 is recorded as an ORF, its role being uncertain. This CDR3 region has 14 residues. Germline trimming cut 6 bases from V and 7 bases from J; bases unmatched to any gene: 7. CDR3 residues: CASRLSSGDNEQFF. CDR3 nucleotides: TGCGCCAGCAGATTATCTAGCGGGGATAATGAGCAGTTCTTC.

J is TRBJ1-1 and V is TRBV12-1; TRBD1 is the table's D call and was not checked against the DNA. TRBV12-1 corresponds to a pseudogene. This CDR3 is 18 amino acids long. The CDR3 bases are TGTGCCAGCAGCGGGACAGGTCGCCGGGTTGTTACGAACACTGAAGCTTTCTTT. It codes for CASSGTGRRVVTNTEAFF.

This chain links TRBV7-6 with TRBJ2-7; 9 bases align to TRBD1. In germline, CDR1 is SGHVS, CDR2 FNYEAQ. The CDR3 has 15 residues. J lost 2 bases, V lost 2 bases, and 4 bases had no gene match. The CDR3 region has the DNA TGTGCCAGCAGCTTAAAGACAGGGGGACCCTACGAGCAGTACTTC. Translated, it gives CASSLKTGGPYEQYF. The variable domain in full, completed from reference TRBV7-6 and TRBJ2-7, reads GAGVSQSPRYKVTKRGQDVALRCDPISGHVSLYWYRQALGQGPEFLTYFNYEAQQDKSGLPNDRFSAERPEGSISTLTIQRTEQRDSAMYRCASSLKTGGPYEQYFGPGTRLTVT.

The CDR3 DNA sequence: TGTGCCAGCAGCTTAGTTACGAGCTCCTACGAGCAGTACTTC. The encoded protein is CASSLVTSSYEQYF. The V gene is TRBV7-2, the J gene TRBJ2-7; D remains unclear. Germline CDR1 reads SGHTA; CDR2 reads FQGNSA. This CDR3 has 14 amino acids. Trimming shortened V by 1 base and J by 0 bases, and 7 bases separated the two germline ends.

This clone was recorded only once. This rearrangement joins TRBV5-4 to TRBJ1-6; D call uncertain. V lost 0 bases and J lost 5, with 9 bases in between. Germline V CDR1 and CDR2: SGHNT, YYREEE (reference sequence). The CDR3 runs to 15 residues. This CDR3 is CASSLEPGNNSPLHF. CDR3 DNA: TGTGCCAGCAGCTTGGAGCCGGGGAATAATTCACCCCTCCACTTT. Based on the CDR3 plus reference TRBV5-4 and TRBJ1-6, the full variable domain is ETGVTQSPTHLIKTRGQQVTLRCSSQSGHNTVSWYQQALGQGPQFIFQYYREEENGRGNFPPRFSGLQFPNYSSELNVNALELDDSALYLCASSLEPGNNSPLHFGNGTRLTVT.

The genes are TRBV10-1 and TRBJ2-7; 8 nucleotides agree with TRBD1. Germline V lookup: CDR1 WNHNN, CDR2 SYGVQD (reference sequence). The J segment lost 2 bases and the V segment lost 6 bases, leaving 3 bases of the junction unmatched. There are 13 residues in the CDR3. CDR3 coding DNA: TGCGCCAGCAGCCGGGGACAGGCCTACGAGCAGTACTTC. Amino acids: CASSRGQAYEQYF.

This clone appeared once. This chain connects TRBV9 to TRBJ1-2; D gene unclear. The V and J ends lost 2 bases and 8 bases respectively, with 16 bases between them. Germline CDR1 is SGDLS and CDR2 is YYNGEE. CDR3 length: 14 residues. The CDR3, as DNA: TGTGCCAGCAGCGTTACCTCGGGTTTTGGCGGCTACACCTTC. It is translated as CASSVTSGFGGYTF.

This clone was detected only a few times. V usage is TRBV5-4 and J usage is TRBJ2-7; TRBD2 might be the D (6 bases). The V and J ends lost 3 bases and 7 bases respectively, with 23 bases between them. This CDR3 is 16 amino acids long. Germline V CDR1 and CDR2: SGHNT, YYREEE (reference sequence). For the CDR3, the DNA is TGTGCCAGCAGCTCCGGAGGGTTGAGGGCGGACCAAGAGCAGTACTTC. It specifies CASSSGGLRADQEQYF.

This clone was observed a few times. The chain links TRBV18 to TRBJ1-1, with 7 bases that match TRBD1. Unmatched junction bases numbered 5, after V lost 3 bases and J lost 7 bases. The length of the CDR3 is 13 residues. Germline CDR1 reads KGHSH; CDR2 reads LQKENI. CDR3 coding DNA: TGTGCCAGCTCACCGGTGCAGGGGGGTGAAGCTTTCTTT. Translated: CASSPVQGGEAFF.

V and J are TRBV7-9 and TRBJ1-2, with D maybe TRBD1 (5 bases). This CDR3 is built from 15 residues. Trimming cost V 3 bases and J 0 bases, with 11 bases left between them. Germline-derived CDR1 and CDR2 are SEHNR and FQNEAQ (reference sequence). The CDR3 DNA sequence: TGTGCCAGCAGCTTTGGGACGTTAGCTAACTATGGCTACACCTTC. Its translation is CASSFGTLANYGYTF. Looking up the rest from reference TRBV7-9 and TRBJ1-2 gives the full variable domain: DTGVSQNPRHKITKRGQNVTFRCDPISEHNRLYWYRQTLGQGPEFLTYFQNEAQLEKSRLLSDRFSAERPKGSFSTLEIQRTEQGDSAMYLCASSFGTLANYGYTFGSGTRLTVV.